The clone carrying this T cell receptor (beta chain) was detected a few times. Its antigen is not known. The sample is drawn from a study of T-cell memory formation after mild COVID-19. Study conclusions and caveats: Day 15 to 85 contracting clones showed balanced CD4/CD8; day 15 to 37 expanders favored CD4+.

TCRdb ran MiXCR on the 5' RACE reads and lists one entry per CDR3 protein. Counted here are hundreds of thousands of distinct CDR3 sequences, approximately 16% occurring once; the ten biggest clones make up 20% to 25%. The source of this sequence is a man aged 18-30 years who had mild COVID-19 (a few samples of this study predate the infection). Cell type and time point are not known. The specimen sequenced was PBMCs or a T cell subset sorted from them (not recorded which).

The CDR3 loop is CASSYVGSQYF. The CDR3, as DNA: TGTGCCAGCAGCTATGTCGGTTCGCAGTACTTC. The chain uses TRBV7-2 and TRBJ2-7; D uncertain. V lost 4 bases to trimming and J lost 9 bases, with 10 bases between them. CDR3 length equals 11 residues. Germline CDR1 and CDR2: SGHTA and FQGNSA.